The clone carrying this T cell receptor beta chain was seen a handful of times. In a library made to pick up alpha chains, this beta chain is a stray read with a size that means little. Germline lookup yields CDR1 DFQATT and CDR2 SNEGSKA (reference sequence). V gave up 5 bases and J gave up 1 base, with 13 bases separating them. The CDR3 runs 14 residues. In TCRdb, the 5' RACE reads were re-called with MiXCR into one record per CDR3 protein. The sample records 9,500 to 11,000 distinct CDR3 sequences, 6.3% being singletons. This sample is drawn from a study of spatial heterogeneity in lung cancer. Across the study: An average of more than ten raw reads was observed per unique TCR and UMI combination.

Time point here: sample taken at primary tumor resection. Unsorted whole RNA of tumor, nontumor lung or frozen PBMC was sequenced. Sequenced material: PBMCs, taken at surgery. J is TRBJ2-3 and V is TRBV20-1, with D tentatively TRBD1 or TRBD2 (6 bases each). This clonotype was obtained from a male donor with early-stage non-small cell lung cancer. CDR3 residues: CSAQAEGGTDTQYF. The CDR3 region has the DNA TGCAGTGCTCAAGCGGAGGGGGGCACAGATACGCAGTATTTT.